This TCR beta chain is from a study of blood T cells in healthy people across ages. With a J-beta primer mix and a sample-barcoded 5' primer, a second PCR ran about 6 to 11 cycles. TCRdb called the 5' RACE reads again in MiXCR, with one record for every CDR3 protein. The data hold about 1.8 million distinct CDR3 sequences, with around 48% observed a single time. The CDR3 spans 16 residues. The J segment lost 4 bases and the V segment lost 5 bases, leaving 9 bases of the junction unmatched. From germline, CDR1 is SGHTA and CDR2 FQGNSA. This clonotype was seen more than once but under ten times. The material sequenced was blood. The V and J genes are TRBV7-2 and TRBJ2-3, with 10 bases identical to TRBD2. The sequence was obtained from a woman aged 40 to 50 in good health. CDR3 protein: CASSRQSGGAADTQYF. In nucleotides, the CDR3 is TGTGCCAGCAGCCGGCAGAGCGGGGGGGCGGCAGATACGCAGTATTTT.